This T cell receptor (beta chain) was identified in a study of T cell repertoires in cytomegalovirus infection. This clonotype has at least ten counts. Its matching antigen is unknown. TCRdb re-called the reads with MiXCR, one entry per CDR3 protein. The repertoire consists of 200,000 or so distinct CDR3 sequences, with 35% to 40% occurring once and the leading ten covering approximately 60%. Germline assignment: CDR1 SGHVS and CDR2 FQNEAQ. CDR3 size: 12 residues. V gave up 5 bases and J gave up 4 bases, with 8 bases separating them. Findings of the study overall: Pooled public TCR beta family frequency picked out CMV carriers with the relevant HLA.

The rearrangement links TRBV7-8 to TRBJ1-1; no reliable D call. This TCR derives from a human donor in good health (CMV status not recorded). Some clones in this sample may be carry-over from other donors' samples. Sample: CD8+ T cells from cultured PBMCs, taken from culture after CMV antigen stimulation. CDR3 DNA sequence: TGTGCCAGCAGCCCAGGACCCACTGAAGCTTTCTTT. Protein: CASSPGPTEAFF.